These T cell receptor beta chains were read from a single sample in a study of cytomegalovirus exposure and HLA in healthy donors. Profiled with immunoSEQ multiplex PCR; TCRdb holds only in-frame clones, not every one. Here the sample spans roughly 150,000 clones, around 80% being singletons. Sequenced sample: PBMCs. The origin of the receptors is a middle-aged woman in good health and CMV-seronegative. Both conserved end residues are part of each CDR3. Each record gives: V gene, D gene, clone size, J gene, CDR3 length, CDR3 protein, CDR3 DNA. A D gene is named only where the DNA matches it firmly. Some rows have no size entry. The others give once, few or many, or a class for an expanded clone.

TRBV5-1	TRBD2	once	TRBJ2-5	16	CASSLTGLAGLETQYF	TGCGCCAGCAGTTTGACGGGACTAGCGGGATTAGAGACCCAGTACTTC
TRBV11-3	NA	NA	TRBJ2-1	17	CASSLRASESSYNEQFF	TGTGCCAGCAGCTTAAGGGCTAGCGAAAGCTCCTACAATGAGCAGTTCTTC
TRBV2	TRBD2	NA	TRBJ2-1	13	CASRERGGREQFF	TGTGCCAGCAGGGAACGCGGGGGACGGGAGCAGTTCTTC
TRBV4-1	NA	NA	TRBJ2-1	16	CASSQEGHSSYNEQFF	TGCGCCAGCAGCCAAGAGGGGCACAGCTCCTACAATGAGCAGTTCTTC
TRBV29-1	TRBD2	NA	TRBJ2-1	15	CSVVTRGLAGNEQFF	TGCAGCGTAGTAACAAGGGGACTAGCGGGAAATGAGCAGTTCTTC
TRBV28	NA	once	TRBJ2-7	12	CASSLQQYEQYF	TGTGCCAGCAGTTTACAACAGTACGAGCAGTACTTC
TRBV2	NA	NA	TRBJ2-5	13	CASSEEGVGAQYF	TGTGCCAGCAGTGAAGAGGGGGTAGGGGCCCAGTACTTC
TRBV4-3	TRBD2	many	TRBJ2-1	16	CASSHLLSGGADEQFF	TGCGCCAGCAGCCACCTACTAAGCGGGGGGGCCGATGAGCAGTTCTTC
TRBV28	TRBD1	NA	TRBJ2-7	15	CASSPTGTGSYEQYF	TGTGCCAGCAGCCCTACCGGGACAGGGTCCTACGAGCAGTACTTC
TRBV19	TRBD2	NA	TRBJ2-2	16	CASRTTSGRETGELFF	TGTGCCAGTAGAACTACTAGCGGGAGGGAAACCGGGGAGCTGTTTTTT
TRBV18	NA	NA	TRBJ2-7	14	CASSPPYLTYEQYF	TGTGCCAGCTCACCACCCTACCTAACCTACGAGCAGTACTTC
TRBV7-3	NA	NA	TRBJ2-1	16	CASSPRAGLSYNEQFF	TGTGCCAGCAGCCCGAGGGCGGGGCTCTCCTACAATGAGCAGTTCTTC
TRBV11-3	TRBD2	NA	TRBJ2-3	15	CASSYSGGAPDTQYF	TGTGCCAGCAGCTATAGCGGGGGGGCCCCAGATACGCAGTATTTT
TRBV2	NA	NA	TRBJ2-7	13	CASGTLVNYEQYF	TGTGCCAGCGGGACTCTCGTTAACTACGAGCAGTACTTC
TRBV9	NA	NA	TRBJ1-5	13	CASSTLSGQPQHF	TGTGCCAGCAGCACCCTCTCGGGGCAGCCCCAGCATTTT
TRBV7-9	NA	NA	TRBJ1-1	15	CASSLGSNVGGKAFF	TGTGCCAGCAGCTTAGGTTCGAATGTTGGGGGGAAAGCTTTCTTT
TRBV11-3	NA	NA	TRBJ2-2	14	CASSRERNTGELFF	TGTGCCAGCAGCCGAGAGCGGAACACCGGGGAGCTGTTTTTT
TRBV5-1	NA	NA	TRBJ1-1	11	CATAPGGRAFF	TGCGCCACCGCACCGGGGGGTAGAGCTTTCTTT
TRBV5-4	NA	NA	TRBJ2-7	15	CASSLFAGSSYEQYF	TGTGCCAGCAGCTTGTTCGCGGGGAGCTCCTACGAGCAGTACTTC
TRBV5-1	TRBD2	NA	TRBJ2-7	13	CASSPAGDYEQYF	TGCGCCAGCAGCCCGGCGGGGGACTACGAGCAGTACTTC
TRBV6-5	TRBD1	NA	TRBJ1-3	12	CASRGQGNTIYF	TGTGCCAGCAGGGGACAGGGAAACACCATATATTTT
TRBV16	TRBD2	NA	TRBJ2-1	15	CASSQFLAAFDEQFF	TGTGCCAGCAGCCAATTCCTAGCGGCCTTTGATGAGCAGTTCTTC
TRBV7-2	TRBD1	NA	TRBJ2-7	14	CASSSGTGRYEQYF	TGTGCCAGCAGCTCCGGGACAGGGAGGTACGAGCAGTACTTC
TRBV4-3	NA	NA	TRBJ2-6	15	CASSQDRAGANGLTF	TGCGCCAGCAGCCAAGACAGGGCTGGGGCCAACGGCCTGACTTTC
TRBV4-1	TRBD1	NA	TRBJ2-7	19	CASSQDLAGPGQGSREQYF	TGCGCCAGCAGCCAAGATCTTGCGGGGCCGGGACAGGGGTCGAGGGAGCAGTACTTC
TRBV5-8	NA	NA	TRBJ1-2	13	CVSSPNRASGYTF	TGTGTCAGCAGCCCTAACCGTGCTTCTGGCTACACCTTC